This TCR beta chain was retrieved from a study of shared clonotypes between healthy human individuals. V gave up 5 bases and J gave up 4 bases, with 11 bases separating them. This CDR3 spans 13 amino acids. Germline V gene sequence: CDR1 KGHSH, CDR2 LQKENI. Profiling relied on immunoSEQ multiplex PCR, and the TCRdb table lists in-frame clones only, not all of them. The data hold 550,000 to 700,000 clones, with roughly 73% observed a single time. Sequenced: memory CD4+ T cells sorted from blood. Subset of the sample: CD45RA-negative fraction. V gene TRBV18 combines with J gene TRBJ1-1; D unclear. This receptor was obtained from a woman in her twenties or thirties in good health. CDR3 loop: CASSFREGTEAFF. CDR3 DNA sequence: TGTGCCAGCTCATTCAGAGAAGGCACTGAAGCTTTCTTT.